This T cell receptor beta chain originates from a study of T cell repertoires in cytomegalovirus infection. Findings and caveats of the study: HLA-C-restricted CMV clonotypes gave the most frequent clonotype in two of eight donors.

TCRdb re-derived calls from the reads in MiXCR, one entry per CDR3 protein. The repertoire holds about a million distinct CDR3 sequences, with 31% as singletons. The CDR3 runs 15 residues. The V and J ends lost 5 bases and 4 bases respectively, with 15 bases between them. Germline V lookup: CDR1 MNHEY, CDR2 SMNVEV (reference sequence). To note about this clonotype: Its matching antigen is unknown.

The sequencing used cultured CD8+ T cells from PBMCs, collected from culture after CMV antigen stimulation. The chain joins TRBV27 to TRBJ2-1; TRBD1 might be the D (6 bases). This clonotype originated in a human donor in good health (CMV status not recorded). Some clones in this sample may be carry-over from other donors' samples. The CDR3 DNA follows: TGTGCCAGCAGTCCCACGCGGACAGAGTACAATGAGCAGTTCTTC. This encodes CASSPTRTEYNEQFF.